The sequence of this T cell receptor beta chain was determined in a study of radiotherapy plus CTLA-4 blockade in lung cancer. Study context: Of all patients, approximately 20% responded objectively and about 30% showed disease control.

As to this clone: Its target is unknown.

Whole-study findings and limits: There was expansion of tumor-derived TCR clones in blood after radiotherapy plus ipilimumab. Interferon-beta, together with early blood T cell clone dynamics, reportedly best predicted response.

Generated by immunoSEQ multiplex PCR, the TCRdb table keeps only in-frame clones and is missing some. The sample yields approximately 110,000 clones, roughly 77% seen once. Chemo-refractory metastatic non-small-cell lung cancer patients underwent focal radiation alongside CTLA-4 blockade with ipilimumab. The length of the CDR3 is 15 residues. The J segment lost 2 bases and the V segment lost 4 bases, leaving 5 bases of the junction unmatched. Germline V gene data show CDR1 as SGDLS and CDR2 as YYNGEE. This material consisted of peripheral blood, taken from a patient treated with radiotherapy plus ipilimumab. V gene TRBV9 combines with J gene TRBJ2-3, with 9 bases identical to TRBD1. The TCR originated in a human donor with non-small cell lung cancer that progressed on radiotherapy plus ipilimumab. Some clones in this sample may be carry-over from other donors' samples. CDR3 residues: CASSPRDRDTDTQYF. CDR3 nucleotide sequence: TGTGCCAGCAGCCCTCGGGACAGGGACACAGATACGCAGTATTTT.